This T cell receptor beta chain was sequenced in a study of T-cell memory formation after mild COVID-19. Study in general: TCR clusters largely stayed donor specific.

Deletions cut 2 bases from V and 4 bases from J, with 8 bases between. The CDR3 is 13 residues long. Broader study findings: The study detected some responding clones in pre-infection memory, suggesting cross-reactive memory joined.

TCRdb re-called the 5' RACE reads through MiXCR, storing one row per CDR3 protein. The data show roughly 35,000 distinct CDR3 sequences, roughly 21% seen once. By frequency in the sample, this clonotype is medium-sized. Antigen unknown. Sequenced: PBMCs or a T cell subset sorted from them (not recorded which). The chain employs TRBV12-3 or TRBV12-4 and TRBJ1-1; D is unclear. The sequence came from an adult who had mild COVID-19 (a few samples of this study predate the infection). Cell type and time point are not known. The DNA for the CDR3 is TGTGCCAGCAGTTTATACAGAGGCACTGAAGCTTTCTTT. Translating gives CASSLYRGTEAFF.